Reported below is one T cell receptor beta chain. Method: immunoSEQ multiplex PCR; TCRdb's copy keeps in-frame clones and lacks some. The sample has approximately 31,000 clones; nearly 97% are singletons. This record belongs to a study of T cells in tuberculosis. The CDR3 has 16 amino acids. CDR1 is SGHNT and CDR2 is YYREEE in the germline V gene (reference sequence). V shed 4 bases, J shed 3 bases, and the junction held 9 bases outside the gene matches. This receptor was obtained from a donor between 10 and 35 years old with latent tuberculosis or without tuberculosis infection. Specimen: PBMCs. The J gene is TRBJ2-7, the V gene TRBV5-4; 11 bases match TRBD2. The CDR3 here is CASSLGGTSGLYEQYF. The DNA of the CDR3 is TGTGCCAGCAGCCTAGGGGGGACTAGCGGACTCTACGAGCAGTACTTC.